These 25 T cell receptor beta chains were all obtained from the same sample, sequenced in a study of T cell repertoires in cytomegalovirus infection. TCRdb re-called the reads with MiXCR, one entry per CDR3 protein. The top ten clones hold less than 60% of a sample with some 240,000 distinct CDR3 sequences, about 17% of them seen once. The sample was CD8+ T cells from PBMCs. These receptors were obtained from a human donor in good health (CMV status not recorded). Some clones in this sample may be carry-over from other donors' samples.

This clonotype was counted only a few times. The gene calls are TRBV19 and TRBJ1-1, with D perhaps TRBD1 (6 bases). V dropped 5 bases and J dropped 0 bases, with 13 bases sitting between them. The CDR3 is 15 amino acids. Germline loops: CDR1 LNHDA, CDR2 SQIVND (reference sequence). The DNA of the CDR3 is TGTGCCAGTAGTGGCCCCGGGACACTGAACACTGAAGCTTTCTTT. This sequence encodes CASSGPGTLNTEAFF.

There are a few counts of this clonotype. This chain links TRBV14 with TRBJ2-7; no clear D gene. The germline V gene encodes CDR1 SGHDN and CDR2 FVKESK. The CDR3 loop spans 12 amino acids. Trimming cost V 0 bases and J 9 bases, with 9 bases left between them. The CDR3 sequence: CASSQDDLLQYF. The CDR3 DNA is TGTGCCAGCAGCCAAGATGATCTTCTGCAGTACTTC.

The V gene is TRBV20-1, the J gene TRBJ2-7; 8 positions agree with TRBD2. Trimming at V came to 6 bases and at J to 3 bases, leaving 13 bases not matched to a gene. This CDR3 is 15 amino acids long. Germline V gene lookup returns CDR1 DFQATT and CDR2 SNEGSKA (reference sequence). Here the CDR3 reads CSARDFRTSNYEQYF. The CDR3 bases are TGCAGTGCGCGGGACTTCAGGACTAGCAACTACGAGCAGTACTTC.

This clonotype was detected ten times or more. The chain carries TRBV7-9 and TRBJ1-3; no reliable D call. Deletions cut 1 base from V and 1 base from J, with 8 bases between. From germline, CDR1 is SEHNR and CDR2 FQNEAQ (reference sequence). This CDR3 region has 15 residues. The CDR3: CASSLDQSSGNTIYF. The CDR3 DNA is TGTGCCAGCAGCTTAGACCAGTCGTCTGGAAACACCATATATTTT.

There are many counts of this clonotype. The rearrangement uses TRBV7-9 and TRBJ2-1, with 8 bases matching TRBD2. The CDR3 totals 13 residues. CDR1 is SEHNR, CDR2 FQNEAQ, per germline (reference sequence). Trimming cost V 8 bases and J 2 bases; bases outside gene matches: 2. The CDR3 spells CASLAGPYNEQFF. The CDR3 DNA is TGTGCCAGCTTAGCGGGGCCCTACAATGAGCAGTTCTTC.

This clonotype was observed a handful of times. The chain is built from TRBV7-2 and TRBJ1-6; 8 bases are shared with TRBD1. The CDR3 extends over 15 amino acids. The J segment lost 3 bases and the V segment lost 5 bases, leaving 3 bases of the junction unmatched. Germline-derived CDR1 and CDR2 are SGHTA and FQGNSA. The CDR3 DNA reads as TGTGCCAGCAGCCGCGGACAGGGCTATAATTCACCCCTCCACTTT. It is translated as CASSRGQGYNSPLHF.

This clonotype was detected ten times or more. The V gene is TRBV7-6, the J gene TRBJ2-7, with a possible D match to TRBD1 (5 bases). The length of the CDR3 is 14 residues. V lost 2 bases and J 3 bases, leaving 11 bases between the germline ends. Germline CDR1 and CDR2: SGHVS and FNYEAQ. CDR3 nucleotides: TGTGCCAGCAGCTTAAGGGGTCAGCGCTACGAGCAGTACTTC. This codes for CASSLRGQRYEQYF.

This clonotype was detected ten times or more. The rearrangement links TRBV12-3 or TRBV12-4 to TRBJ2-5, with D perhaps TRBD1 or TRBD2 (5 bases each). Trimming shortened V by 8 bases and J by 1 base, and 8 bases separated the two germline ends. CDR3 length: 12 residues. CDR3 loop: CASGTGQETQYF. In DNA form, the CDR3 reads TGTGCCAGCGGGACGGGCCAAGAGACCCAGTACTTC.

This clonotype came up many times. The J gene is TRBJ2-7, the V gene TRBV7-2; TRBD1 aligns across 7 bases. The ends lost 5 bases at V and 2 bases at J; junction bases unmatched: 6. Germline V gene sequence: CDR1 SGHTA, CDR2 FQGNSA. The CDR3 spans 14 residues. The CDR3 spells CASSVLRGPYEQYF. The CDR3 DNA reads TGTGCCAGCAGCGTTTTAAGGGGGCCCTACGAGCAGTACTTC.

Ten or more counts support this clonotype. The chain uses TRBV7-8 and TRBJ1-4; D gene uncertain. CDR3 length equals 13 residues. The V end lost 6 bases, the J end lost 13 bases, and 18 bases lay between the germline ends. Germline V CDR1 and CDR2: SGHVS, FQNEAQ. CDR3 region: CASSSDGPTVLFF. DNA for the CDR3: TGTGCCAGCAGTAGTGACGGACCCACTGTACTGTTTTTT. The whole variable domain, remainder taken from reference TRBV7-8 and TRBJ1-4, is GAGVSQSPRYKVAKRGQDVALRCDPISGHVSLFWYQQALGQGPEFLTYFQNEAQLDKSGLPSDRFFAERPEGSVSTLKIQRTQQEDSAVYLCASSSDGPTVLFFGSGTQLSVL.

This clonotype was observed a few times. The chain recombines TRBV6-5 with TRBJ2-4; D gene unclear. The CDR3 is 14 residues long. Deletions cut 0 bases from V and 7 bases from J, with 10 bases between. Germline assignment: CDR1 MNHEY and CDR2 SVGAGI. The CDR3 region is CASSYSRLLNIQYF. The CDR3 DNA is TGTGCCAGCAGTTACTCCAGGCTACTTAACATTCAGTACTTC.

This clonotype was seen many times. This chain connects TRBV7-2 to TRBJ2-1; 11 bases align to TRBD2. Germline V gene sequence: CDR1 SGHTA, CDR2 FQGNSA. V shed 2 bases and J 9 bases; nucleotides not matched to a gene: 15. The CDR3 consists of 18 residues. Here the CDR3 reads CASSLIIGVAGGYGEQFF. CDR3 nucleotide sequence: TGTGCCAGCAGCTTAATAATAGGTGTAGCGGGGGGGTACGGTGAGCAGTTCTTC.

This clonotype appeared many times. The J gene is TRBJ1-3, the V gene TRBV4-3; D not resolved. CDR1 and CDR2 (germline): LGHNA, YSLEER. Trimming removed 0 bases at V and 0 bases at J, with 6 bases between. The CDR3 covers 15 residues. The CDR3 DNA sequence: TGCGCCAGCAGCCAAGATCGGGCCTCTGGAAACACCATATATTTT. Its protein product is CASSQDRASGNTIYF.

The chain has TRBV5-6 and TRBJ2-5, with 9 bases identical to TRBD1. The CDR3 has 16 residues. Germline values: CDR1 SGHDT, CDR2 YYEEEE. V lost 2 bases to trimming and J lost 0 bases; unmatched junction nucleotides: 5. The CDR3 reads CASSFVGDRDQETQYF. In DNA, the CDR3 is TGTGCCAGCAGCTTCGTCGGGGACAGGGACCAAGAGACCCAGTACTTC.

This clonotype has a count of ten or more. The chain links TRBV7-2 to TRBJ2-6; TRBD1 is a possible D gene (6 bases). The CDR3 contains 19 residues. Between the trimmed V and J ends, which lost 4 bases and 0 bases, there was a span of 19 bases. Germline V gene sequence: CDR1 SGHTA, CDR2 FQGNSA. This CDR3 reads CASSSDRVIRYSGANVLTF. For the CDR3, the DNA is TGTGCCAGCAGCTCGGACAGAGTAATAAGATACTCTGGGGCCAACGTCCTGACTTTC.

This clonotype was seen ten or more times. V usage is TRBV7-6 and J usage is TRBJ2-3; 10 positions match TRBD1. CDR3 length: 20 residues. The germline CDR1 and CDR2 sequences are SGHVS and FNYEAQ. The V segment lost 3 bases and the J segment 2 bases; nucleotides outside the gene matches: 17. The CDR3 region is CASSFGTGARGWGATDTQYF. In DNA form, the CDR3 reads TGTGCCAGCAGCTTCGGGACAGGGGCCCGTGGTTGGGGGGCCACAGATACGCAGTATTTT.

This clonotype occurred a few times. The rearrangement joins TRBV6-5 to TRBJ1-4, with D hard to call. V dropped 0 bases and J dropped 8 bases, with 16 bases sitting between them. The germline CDR1 and CDR2 sequences are MNHEY and SVGAGI. This CDR3 region has 16 residues. CDR3 protein: CASSYSSPDEWEKLFF. The CDR3 coding sequence is TGTGCCAGCAGTTACTCGTCTCCGGACGAGTGGGAAAAACTGTTTTTT.

The chain has TRBV7-9 and TRBJ2-5; 8 bases are a match to TRBD2. Germline-derived CDR1 and CDR2 are SEHNR and FQNEAQ (reference sequence). J was trimmed by 10 bases and V by 3 bases; bases with no gene match: 7. CDR3 length: 13 residues. The CDR3 reads CASSFDPAGDQYF. The CDR3 DNA sequence: TGTGCCAGCAGCTTTGATCCAGCGGGGGACCAGTACTTC.

The V and J genes are TRBV6-8 and TRBJ2-2; TRBD1 aligns across 7 bases. The junction had 11 bases not matched to a gene; V was cut back by 6 bases and J by 1 base. Germline CDR1 MNHGY, CDR2 SAAAGT. The CDR3 has 17 amino acids. CDR3 in amino acids: CASRAPLTGQNTGELFF. The CDR3 region has the DNA TGTGCCAGCAGAGCCCCCCTGACAGGGCAGAACACCGGGGAGCTGTTTTTT.

This clonotype was observed a few times. The J gene is TRBJ1-1, the V gene TRBV7-9; a possible D gene is TRBD1 (6 bases). This CDR3 is built from 16 residues. The germline V gene encodes CDR1 SEHNR and CDR2 FQNEAQ (reference sequence). V was pared by 4 bases and J by 3 bases, with 18 bases between. CDR3 nucleotides: TGTGCCAGCAGCTCAAATCCGGGGGGCTGGGACACTGAAGCTTTCTTT. The encoded protein is CASSSNPGGWDTEAFF.

This clonotype was observed at least ten times. This chain joins TRBV4-1 and TRBJ1-2; TRBD1 might be the D (5 bases). V lost 4 bases and J 3 bases, leaving 18 bases between the germline ends. This CDR3 is built from 16 residues. Looked up from germline, CDR1 is MGHRA and CDR2 is YSYEKL. CDR3 nucleotides: TGCGCCAGCAGCCGGGGGGACCAAGACAGTTACTATGGCTACACCTTC. Its translation: CASSRGDQDSYYGYTF.

J is TRBJ1-1 and V is TRBV5-1; TRBD1 matches at 8 bases. Per the germline V gene, CDR1 is SGHRS and CDR2 is YFSETQ. V gave up 3 bases and J gave up 4 bases; unmatched junction bases: 5. The CDR3 sequence is 14 residues long. The CDR3 bases are TGCGCCAGCAGCTGGGACAGGCGAACCACTGAAGCTTTCTTT. This gives the protein CASSWDRRTTEAFF. Full variable domain (missing parts from reference TRBV5-1 and TRBJ1-1): KAGVTQTPRYLIKTRGQQVTLSCSPISGHRSVSWYQQTPGQGLQFLFEYFSETQRNKGNFPGRFSGRQFSNSRSEMNVSTLELGDSALYLCASSWDRRTTEAFFGQGTRLTVV.

The sample holds a few counts of this clonotype. The genes are TRBV6-2 or TRBV6-3 and TRBJ2-7, with TRBD1 identical over 10 bases. The germline V gene has CDR1 MNHEY and CDR2 SVGEGT. The CDR3 has 15 residues. V lost 7 bases to trimming and J lost 4 bases; unmatched junction nucleotides: 10. CDR3 protein: CASNEPGQGFYEQYF. The DNA of the CDR3 is TGTGCCAGCAATGAACCGGGACAGGGGTTTTACGAGCAGTACTTC.

In DNA, the CDR3 is TGCAGCGTTGAAGACAGTGGCGCCGGCGGGGAGCTGTTTTTT. It codes for CSVEDSGAGGELFF. The genes are TRBV29-1 and TRBJ2-2, with no clear D. V was shortened by 0 bases and J by 7 bases, with 12 bases between the two germline ends. The CDR3 loop spans 14 amino acids. Germline V gene data show CDR1 as SQVTM and CDR2 as ANQGSEA.

The rearrangement uses TRBV19 and TRBJ1-1; D is unresolved. Germline V lookup: CDR1 LNHDA, CDR2 SQIVND (reference sequence). V shed 3 bases and J shed 1 base, with 6 bases lying between them. This CDR3 comprises 13 residues. The CDR3 DNA reads TGTGCCAGTAGTATCCAGAGGAACACTGAAGCTTTCTTT. Translation gives CASSIQRNTEAFF.